These 5 T cell receptor beta chains originate from one sample sequenced in a study of blood T cells in healthy people across ages. Alongside a J-beta primer mix, a sample-barcoded 5' primer served in a second PCR lasting about 6 to 12 cycles. TCRdb recomputed calls from the 5' RACE reads with MiXCR, one row per CDR3 protein. Among 700,000 to 950,000 distinct CDR3 sequences listed, roughly 60% were seen once. Sequencing was performed on blood. The receptors originated from a young man in good health.

V is TRBV7-2 and J is TRBJ1-2; a weak D match, TRBD1 (5 bases). The germline V gene encodes CDR1 SGHTA and CDR2 FQGNSA. Trimming took off 6 bases at V and 6 bases at J, with 14 bases between the two ends. The CDR3 sequence is 13 residues long. The CDR3 bases are TGTGCCAGCAGGATGGACACGGAGAATGGCTACACCTTC. Translating gives CASRMDTENGYTF.

V is TRBV20-1 and J is TRBJ1-6; D is uncertain. The V gene's germline CDR1 is DFQATT and CDR2 SNEGSKA (reference sequence). CDR3 length: 12 amino acids. V lost 3 bases, J lost 8 bases, and 8 bases lay in between. The DNA for the CDR3 is TGCAGTGCTAGTGGCAGCTATTCACCCCTCCACTTT. Protein product: CSASGSYSPLHF.

The rearrangement links TRBV5-6 to TRBJ2-1, with TRBD1 as a possible D gene (5 bases). Trimming removed 1 base from V and 8 bases from J, with 16 bases in between. This CDR3 spans 15 amino acids. Germline CDR1 and CDR2: SGHDT and YYEEEE. As DNA, the CDR3 is TGTGCCAGCAGCTTGATGGGTTCCAGGGTCTATGAGCAGTTCTTC. Protein sequence: CASSLMGSRVYEQFF.

The CDR3 here is CSATTGANEQFF. In DNA form, the CDR3 reads TGCAGTGCCACAACAGGGGCCAATGAGCAGTTCTTC. The rearrangement links TRBV20-1 to TRBJ2-1; 7 bases are a match to TRBD1. Germline CDR1 DFQATT, CDR2 SNEGSKA (reference sequence). Trimming took 6 bases from V and 6 from J; bases not matched to a gene: 5. This CDR3 comprises 12 residues.

This clonotype was seen only a few times. V usage is TRBV4-3 and J usage is TRBJ1-2; D remains ambiguous. V was trimmed by 1 base and J by 0 bases, leaving 15 bases between them. The CDR3 consists of 17 residues. The germline gives CDR1 LGHNA, CDR2 YSLEER. Written as DNA, the CDR3 is TGCGCCAGCAGCCAAGTAAGGTCGGTGATGGCTAACTATGGCTACACCTTC. Encoded protein: CASSQVRSVMANYGYTF.